These 23 T cell receptor beta chains share one sample of origin, sequenced in a study of T cell changes during pregnancy in multiple sclerosis (dated by TCRdb to between 2017 and 2020). Libraries were constructed by the immunoSEQ multiplex PCR assay. Sourced from immuneACCESS, this table was stored by TCRdb with only in-frame sequences that have V and J called. A share of the clones is absent; for the studies checked, an unresolved V gene accounts for under half, and the remainder has no known explanation. The sample includes some 100,000 clones, with more than 90% observed a single time. 2.5% to 4% of the sample is taken by the ten largest. The sample consisted of peripheral blood, taken in the second trimester of pregnancy. These receptors were collected from a female donor with multiple sclerosis, enrolled in a pregnancy study.

The CDR3 DNA follows: TGTGCCAGCAGATCCGGGACAGGGATTTACACCGGGGAGCTGTTTTTT. Amino acids: CASRSGTGIYTGELFF. The chain links TRBV2 to TRBJ2-2; 9 bases map to TRBD1. The CDR3 runs to 16 residues. Trimming cost V 6 bases and J 3 bases; bases outside gene matches: 8. CDR1 SNHLY and CDR2 FYNNEI come from the germline V gene.

The chain joins TRBV6-1 to TRBJ1-4; the D gene is possibly TRBD1 (5 bases). Germline V lookup: CDR1 MNHNS, CDR2 SASEGT. The V gene lost 4 bases and the J gene lost 8 bases, with 8 bases spanning the gap. The CDR3 consists of 12 residues. The CDR3 sequence: CASSAWTEKLFF. The DNA of the CDR3 is TGTGCCAGCAGTGCATGGACAGAAAAACTGTTTTTT.

This clone is a singleton in its sample. The gene calls are TRBV7-6 and TRBJ1-2; 8 bases fit TRBD1. Germline V gene lookup returns CDR1 SGHVS and CDR2 FNYEAQ. The CDR3 runs 13 residues. J lost 8 bases, V lost 1 base, and 3 bases had no gene match. This chain's CDR3 is CASSLEPGGGYTF. Here the CDR3 DNA reads TGTGCCAGCAGCTTAGAACCAGGGGGCGGCTACACCTTC.

This chain joins TRBV15 and TRBJ2-3, with 8 bases matching TRBD1. Per germline, CDR1 LNHNV and CDR2 YYDKDF (reference sequence). V lost 0 bases, J lost 3 bases, and 5 bases stayed unmatched. CDR3 size: 16 residues. The CDR3 protein is CATSRDWGQATDTQYF. Here the CDR3 DNA reads TGTGCCACCAGCAGAGATTGGGGACAGGCGACAGATACGCAGTATTTT.

The chain combines TRBV7-8 with TRBJ1-1, with 11 bases lining up with TRBD1. There are 15 residues in the CDR3. CDR1 and CDR2 (germline): SGHVS, FQNEAQ. V shed 5 bases, J shed 1 base, and the junction held 3 bases outside the gene matches. CDR3: CASSVGQGANTEAFF. The CDR3 region has the DNA TGTGCCAGCAGCGTAGGACAGGGGGCGAACACTGAAGCTTTCTTT.

Turning to this clone: The junction differs from germline at one of its ends, possibly a read error. The rearrangement links TRBV7-7 to TRBJ2-1; 11 bases map to TRBD2. This CDR3 region has 15 residues. CDR1 and CDR2 from the germline V gene are SSHAT and FNYEAQ (reference sequence). This CDR3 is CASSPLLAGVDEQFF. The DNA of the CDR3 is TGTGCTAGCAGCCCCCTACTAGCGGGAGTTGATGAGCAGTTCTTC.

This sequence joins TRBV2 and TRBJ1-3; D call uncertain. V lost 4 bases, J lost 2 bases, and 9 bases lay in between. Germline-derived CDR1 and CDR2 are SNHLY and FYNNEI. The CDR3 is 14 amino acids. This CDR3 is CASSVKTTGNTIYF. The CDR3 DNA reads TGTGCCAGCAGTGTTAAGACTACTGGAAACACCATATATTTT.

The gene calls are TRBV18 and TRBJ2-1; TRBD2 matches 11 bases. J lost 1 base, V lost 1 base, and 0 bases had no gene match. CDR1 is KGHSH, CDR2 LQKENI, per germline. There are 16 residues in the CDR3. CDR3 sequence (DNA): TGTGCCAGCTCACCACTAGCGGGGGGGTCCTACAATGAGCAGTTCTTC. Translated, it gives CASSPLAGGSYNEQFF.

The genes are TRBV4-2 and TRBJ2-7; TRBD1 matches 7 bases. The ends lost 3 bases at V and 3 bases at J; junction bases unmatched: 5. This CDR3 has 14 amino acids. Germline V gene data show CDR1 as LGHNA and CDR2 as YNFKEQ. The DNA of the CDR3 is TGTGCCAGCAGCCATGAACGGGACAGCTACGAGCAGTACTTC. The encoded protein is CASSHERDSYEQYF.

The genes are TRBV28 and TRBJ1-1; 8 bases align to TRBD1. Germline CDR1 and CDR2: MDHEN and SYDVKM. V lost 5 bases, J lost 3 bases, and 17 bases stayed unmatched. The CDR3 sequence is 18 residues long. The CDR3 sequence: CASSLPPAGGWFDTEAFF. The CDR3 DNA reads TGTGCCAGCAGTCTCCCCCCGGCAGGGGGCTGGTTTGACACTGAAGCTTTCTTT.

V is TRBV28 and J is TRBJ1-3, with D possibly TRBD1 on 6 matching bases. Germline V gives CDR1 MDHEN, CDR2 SYDVKM. Trimming took off 2 bases at V and 2 bases at J, with 10 bases between the two ends. The CDR3 has 15 residues. CDR3 sequence: CASSLVSGAGNTIYF. CDR3 in DNA: TGTGCCAGCAGTTTAGTGTCAGGGGCTGGAAACACCATATATTTT.

The V gene is TRBV5-6, the J gene TRBJ2-7, with D unclear. Trimming removed 0 bases at V and 0 bases at J, with 13 bases between. Germline CDR1 and CDR2: SGHDT and YYEEEE. The length of the CDR3 is 16 residues. CDR3 coding DNA: TGTGCCAGCAGCTTGGTATCCAGGTTGGGCTCCTACGAGCAGTACTTC. It codes for CASSLVSRLGSYEQYF.

The chain uses TRBV6-6 and TRBJ1-5, with D possibly matching TRBD1 (5 bases). The CDR3 consists of 12 residues. CDR1 is MNHNY, CDR2 SVGAGI, per germline (reference sequence). The V and J ends lost 2 bases and 8 bases respectively, with 7 bases between them. This CDR3 is CASSYGGEPQHF. The CDR3 region has the DNA TGTGCCAGCAGTTACGGAGGGGAGCCCCAGCATTTT.

A few counts support this clone. The rearrangement joins TRBV7-8 to TRBJ2-1; tentatively, D is TRBD1 (6 bases). Trimming removed 1 base at V and 10 bases at J, with 26 bases between. The CDR3 runs 18 residues. The germline gives CDR1 SGHVS, CDR2 FQNEAQ. CDR3 bases: TGTGCCAGCAGCTTAGGTGGGCCCCGAATCATAGGGGGTAGCGAGCAGTTCTTC. This codes for CASSLGGPRIIGGSEQFF.

The chain couples TRBV6-5 to TRBJ1-4; TRBD1 matches at 8 bases. Trimming cost V 2 bases and J 6 bases; bases outside gene matches: 2. In germline, CDR1 is MNHEY, CDR2 SVGAGI. This CDR3 is 14 amino acids long. In DNA, the CDR3 is TGTGCCAGCAGTTACGAGACAGGGGATGAAAAACTGTTTTTT. Amino acids: CASSYETGDEKLFF.

The chain carries TRBV11-2 and TRBJ1-3; weak D call: TRBD1 (6 bases). Germline V gene lookup returns CDR1 SGHAT and CDR2 FQNNGV. V lost 0 bases and J 5 bases, leaving 11 bases between the germline ends. CDR3 size: 15 residues. The CDR3 loop reads CASSLDGGKRNTIYF. The CDR3, as DNA: TGTGCCAGCAGCTTAGATGGGGGCAAAAGAAACACCATATATTTT.

Here the CDR3 DNA reads TGCAGCGCTACCAGGACAAGTAAAAGCACAGATACGCAGTATTTT. Translation gives CSATRTSKSTDTQYF. The V gene is TRBV29-1, the J gene TRBJ2-3; D possibly corresponds to TRBD1 (5 bases). There are 15 residues in the CDR3. Trimming removed 7 bases at V and 0 bases at J, with 17 bases between. Looked up from germline, CDR1 is SQVTM and CDR2 is ANQGSEA.

This chain uses TRBV18 with TRBJ2-2, with D unclear. Trimming pared 6 bases from V and 5 bases from J, leaving 28 bases between. The germline V gene has CDR1 KGHSH and CDR2 LQKENI. CDR3 length: 19 amino acids. The CDR3 DNA reads as TGTGCCAGCTCCCCCCTCGCCCCTCTGGTGGCCTCGATTACCGGGGAGCTGTTTTTT. Residues: CASSPLAPLVASITGELFF.

The gene calls are TRBV6-6 and TRBJ2-7, with D maybe TRBD1 (5 bases). The CDR3 consists of 14 residues. Trimming left V 6 bases short and J 6 bases short, with 18 bases between. The V gene's germline CDR1 is MNHNY and CDR2 SVGAGI (reference sequence). The CDR3 region has the DNA TGTGCCAGCAGCCGCCTGGGCAGGGCGGCCGAGCAGTACTTC. It yields the protein CASSRLGRAAEQYF.

The CDR3 is CSVRGRLNEKLFF. CDR3 DNA: TGCAGCGTGAGGGGGAGACTTAATGAAAAACTGTTTTTT. The J gene is TRBJ1-4, the V gene TRBV29-1; the D gene is possibly TRBD1 (6 bases). There are 13 residues in the CDR3. Trimming cost V 6 bases and J 4 bases, with 12 bases left between them. Per the germline V gene, CDR1 is SQVTM and CDR2 is ANQGSEA.

This clone was recorded once. The V call is TRBV29-1, the J call TRBJ2-7; 8 bases are shared with TRBD1. The CDR3 covers 14 residues. Germline loops: CDR1 SQVTM, CDR2 ANQGSEA. V lost 3 bases, J lost 7 bases, and 11 bases stayed unmatched. The CDR3 here is CSVEYPGQGREQYF. The CDR3 region has the DNA TGCAGCGTTGAGTACCCCGGACAGGGAAGGGAGCAGTACTTC.

This clone was seen once. V and J are TRBV6-5 and TRBJ1-4; the match to TRBD1 covers 9 bases. V was pared by 5 bases and J by 10 bases, with 5 bases of the junction left unmatched. Germline values: CDR1 MNHEY, CDR2 SVGAGI. There are 13 residues in the CDR3. The CDR3 coding sequence is TGTGCCAGCAGTGTGGACAGGGGAGGAAAACTGTTTTTT. Translation: CASSVDRGGKLFF.

This rearrangement joins TRBV9 to TRBJ1-4; a weak D match, TRBD1 (5 bases). V lost 4 bases to trimming and J lost 5 bases, with 15 bases between them. CDR3 length equals 15 residues. The V gene's germline CDR1 is SGDLS and CDR2 YYNGEE. The CDR3 loop is CASSSTGTGNEKLFF. The CDR3, as DNA: TGTGCCAGCAGCTCAACCGGGACTGGGAATGAAAAACTGTTTTTT.